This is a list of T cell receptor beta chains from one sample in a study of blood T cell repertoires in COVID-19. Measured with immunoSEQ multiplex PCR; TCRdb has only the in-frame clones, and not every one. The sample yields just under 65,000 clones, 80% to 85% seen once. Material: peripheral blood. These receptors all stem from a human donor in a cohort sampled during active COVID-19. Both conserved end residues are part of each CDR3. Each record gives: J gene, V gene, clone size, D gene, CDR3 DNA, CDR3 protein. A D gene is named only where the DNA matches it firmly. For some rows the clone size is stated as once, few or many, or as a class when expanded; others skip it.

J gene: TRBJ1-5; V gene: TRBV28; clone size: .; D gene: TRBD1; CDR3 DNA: TGTGCCAGCACTCCACCCTCGGGACAGATCTTTCAGCCCCAGCATTTT; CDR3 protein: CASTPPSGQIFQPQHF
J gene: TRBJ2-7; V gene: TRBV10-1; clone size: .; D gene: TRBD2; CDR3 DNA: TGCGCCAGCAGTGAAAGCGGGGGGGCCTACGAGCAGTACTTC; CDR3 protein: CASSESGGAYEQYF
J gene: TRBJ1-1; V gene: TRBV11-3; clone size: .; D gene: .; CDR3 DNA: TGTGCCAGCAGCCTTAGCAGAGGGGGTGTTGAAGCTTTCTTT; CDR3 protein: CASSLSRGGVEAFF
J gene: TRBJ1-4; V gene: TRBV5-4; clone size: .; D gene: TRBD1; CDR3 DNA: TGTGCCAGCACCCCAGGGGGGACCAATGAAAAACTGTTTTTT; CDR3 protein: CASTPGGTNEKLFF
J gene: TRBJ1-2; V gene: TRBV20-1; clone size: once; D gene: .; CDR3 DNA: TGCAGTGCTAGGAGGAACTATGGCTACACCTTC; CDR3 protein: CSARRNYGYTF
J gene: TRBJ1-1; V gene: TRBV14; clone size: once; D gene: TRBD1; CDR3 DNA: TGTGCCAGCAGCCATCACAGGGGGGAAATGAACACTGAAGCTTTCTTT; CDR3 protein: CASSHHRGEMNTEAFF
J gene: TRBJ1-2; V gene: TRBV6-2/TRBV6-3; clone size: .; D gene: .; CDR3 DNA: TGTGCCAGCAGTTCCCGAGCGGGGGGTTATGGCTACACCTTC; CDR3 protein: CASSSRAGGYGYTF
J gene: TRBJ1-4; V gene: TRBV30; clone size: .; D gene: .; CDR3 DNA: TGTGCCTGGAGTTTCGTTTTAGCTAATGAAAAACTGTTTTTT; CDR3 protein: CAWSFVLANEKLFF
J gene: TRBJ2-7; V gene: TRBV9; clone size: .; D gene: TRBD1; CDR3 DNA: TGTGCCAGCAGCGTAGGGGCAGGGGGCTCCTACGAGCAGTACTTC; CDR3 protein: CASSVGAGGSYEQYF
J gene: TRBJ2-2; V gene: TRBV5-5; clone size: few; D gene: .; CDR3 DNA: TGTGCCAGCAGCTGGGGCCAGGTGGACACCGGGGAGCTGTTTTTT; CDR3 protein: CASSWGQVDTGELFF
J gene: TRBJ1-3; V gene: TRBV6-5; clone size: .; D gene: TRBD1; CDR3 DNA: TGTGCCAGCAGTATCACAGGGGCTCCTGGAAACACCATATATTTT; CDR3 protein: CASSITGAPGNTIYF
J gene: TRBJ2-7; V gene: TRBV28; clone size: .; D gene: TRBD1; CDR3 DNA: TGTGCCAGCAGCCCGGACAGGGAATCACAGTACTTC; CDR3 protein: CASSPDRESQYF
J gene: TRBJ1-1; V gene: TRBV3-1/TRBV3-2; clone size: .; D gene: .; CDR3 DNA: TGTGCCAGCAGCCAAGGACTCCTAAGGAACACTGAAGCTTTCTTT; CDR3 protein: CASSQGLLRNTEAFF
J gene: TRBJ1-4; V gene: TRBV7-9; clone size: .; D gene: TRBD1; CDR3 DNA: TGTGCCAGCAGCTTAGCGGGACAGGGTGCCGATGAAAAACTGTTTTTT; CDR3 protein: CASSLAGQGADEKLFF
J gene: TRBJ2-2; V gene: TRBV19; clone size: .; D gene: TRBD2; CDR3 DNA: TGTGCCAGTAGTATTCTTCGGGGGGTGAGGACCGGGGAGCTGTTTTTT; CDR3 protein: CASSILRGVRTGELFF
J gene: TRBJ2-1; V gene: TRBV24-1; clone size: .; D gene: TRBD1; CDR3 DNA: TGTGCCACCAGTGATACCGGGACAGGTTTCAATGAGCAGTTCTTC; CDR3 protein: CATSDTGTGFNEQFF
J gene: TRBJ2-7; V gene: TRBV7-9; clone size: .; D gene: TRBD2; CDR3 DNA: TGTGCCAGCAGCAGAGGGACGGGAGGCTACGAGCAGTACTTC; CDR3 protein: CASSRGTGGYEQYF
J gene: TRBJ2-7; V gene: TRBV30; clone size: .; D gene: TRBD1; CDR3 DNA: TGTGCCTGGAGTTCAGTGACAGGGGATTACGAGCAGTACTTC; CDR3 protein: CAWSSVTGDYEQYF
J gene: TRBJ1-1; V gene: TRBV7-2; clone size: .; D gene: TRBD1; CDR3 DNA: TGTGCCAGCAGCTTAGCCAAACTCGGCAGGGGGTTGACTGAAGCTTTCTTT; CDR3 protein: CASSLAKLGRGLTEAFF
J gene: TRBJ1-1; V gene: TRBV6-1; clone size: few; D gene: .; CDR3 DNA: TGTGCCAGCAGTGATAGGGGAACCCCCAACACTGAAGCTTTCTTT; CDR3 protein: CASSDRGTPNTEAFF
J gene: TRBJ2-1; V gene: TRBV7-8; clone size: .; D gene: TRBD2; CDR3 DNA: TGTGCCAGCAGTTCTAACCCTAGCGGGGGGGGTTTGAATGAGCAGTTCTTC; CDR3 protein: CASSSNPSGGGLNEQFF
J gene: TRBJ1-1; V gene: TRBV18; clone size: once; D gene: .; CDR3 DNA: TGTGCCAGCTCACCATACGTACAGAGGAACACTGAAGCTTTCTTT; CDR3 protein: CASSPYVQRNTEAFF
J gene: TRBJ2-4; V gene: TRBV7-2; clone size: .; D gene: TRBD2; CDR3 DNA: TGTGCCAGCAGCTTTGACGGCCCTAGCGGGGGCCTAAACATTCAGTACTTC; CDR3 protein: CASSFDGPSGGLNIQYF
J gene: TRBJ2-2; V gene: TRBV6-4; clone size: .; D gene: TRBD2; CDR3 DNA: TGTGCCAGCAGTATTACCGGGACTAGCCGTACCGGGGAGCTGTTTTTT; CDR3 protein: CASSITGTSRTGELFF
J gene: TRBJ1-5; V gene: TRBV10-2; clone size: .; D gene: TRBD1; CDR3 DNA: TGCGCCAGCAGCCCGACAGGGATGGGACAGCCCCAGCATTTT; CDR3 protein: CASSPTGMGQPQHF
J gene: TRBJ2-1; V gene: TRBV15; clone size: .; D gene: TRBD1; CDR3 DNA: TGTGCCACCAGCACTGGACAGGCCTATAACTCCTACAATGAGCAGTTCTTC; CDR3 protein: CATSTGQAYNSYNEQFF
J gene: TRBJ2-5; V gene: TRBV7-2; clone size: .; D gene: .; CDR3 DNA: TGTGCCAGCAGCTTCCCGGGGGAGACCCAGTACTTC; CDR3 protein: CASSFPGETQYF
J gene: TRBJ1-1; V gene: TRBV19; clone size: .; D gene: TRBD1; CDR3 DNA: TGTGCCAGTAGCCGAGGACAGGGACTGAACACTGAAGCTTTCTTT; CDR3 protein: CASSRGQGLNTEAFF
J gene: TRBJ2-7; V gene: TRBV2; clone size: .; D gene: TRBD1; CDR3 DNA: TGTGCCAGCAGTGCCTCGTGGGTCGGACAGGGGGCCCACGAGCAGTACTTC; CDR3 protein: CASSASWVGQGAHEQYF
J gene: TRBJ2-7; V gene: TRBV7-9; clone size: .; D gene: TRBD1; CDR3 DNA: TGTGCCAGCAGCCCGGACAGGGGAAGGTACGAGCAGTACTTC; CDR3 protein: CASSPDRGRYEQYF
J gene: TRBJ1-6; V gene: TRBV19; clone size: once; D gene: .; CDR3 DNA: TGTGCCAGTAGTATAGATCGTGATTCACCCCTCCACTTT; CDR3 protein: CASSIDRDSPLHF
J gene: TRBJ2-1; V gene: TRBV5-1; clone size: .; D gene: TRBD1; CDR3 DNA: TGCGCCAGCAGCCAACGGACAGGGGGCTACAATGAGCAGTTCTTC; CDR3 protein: CASSQRTGGYNEQFF
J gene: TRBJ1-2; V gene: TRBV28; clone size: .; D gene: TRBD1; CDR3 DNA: TGTGCCAGCAGTCAGACAGGGCTCTATGGCTACACCTTC; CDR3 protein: CASSQTGLYGYTF
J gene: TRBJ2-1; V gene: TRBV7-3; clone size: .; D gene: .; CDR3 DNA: TGTGCCAGCAGCTTATCAGACCAGGGGATTTATAGCTCCTACAATGAGCAGTTCTTC; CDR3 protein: CASSLSDQGIYSSYNEQFF
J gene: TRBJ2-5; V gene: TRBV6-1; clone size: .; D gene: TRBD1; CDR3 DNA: TGTGCCAGCAGTGGAACGACAGGGGTTGGGCAAGAGACCCAGTACTTC; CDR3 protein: CASSGTTGVGQETQYF
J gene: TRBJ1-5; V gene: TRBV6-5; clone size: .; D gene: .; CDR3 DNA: TGTGCCAGCAGCCGGGTCGGCAATCAGCCCCAGCATTTT; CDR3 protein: CASSRVGNQPQHF
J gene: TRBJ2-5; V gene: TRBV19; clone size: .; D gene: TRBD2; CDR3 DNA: TGTGCCAGTAGTACGTTAGCGGGCCACCAAGAGACCCAGTACTTC; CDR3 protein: CASSTLAGHQETQYF